This is a list of T cell receptor beta chains from one sample in a study of beta chain features in type 1 diabetes. Sequencing used immunoSEQ multiplex PCR; TCRdb keeps in-frame clones, though not all of them. The data show some 900,000 clones, roughly 17% seen once. The specimen sequenced was naive CD4+ T cells from blood. Receptor source: a woman between 18 and 29 years old in good health. Each CDR3 is given with its conserved first and last residue. Each record gives: CDR3 protein, CDR3 DNA, D gene, V gene, clone size, J gene. D genes are given only for firm matches. Only part of the rows carry a size: once, few, many, or a class if the clone is expanded.

CDR3: CASSLVRPGELFF
DNA: TGTGCCAGCAGCTTAGTTAGGCCCGGGGAGCTGTTTTTT
D: NA
V: TRBV7-2
size: NA
J: TRBJ2-2

CDR3: CASSLVGQGRGWSTDTQYF
DNA: TGTGCCAGCAGTTTAGTCGGGCAGGGGAGAGGGTGGAGCACAGATACGCAGTATTTT
D: NA
V: TRBV28
size: NA
J: TRBJ2-3

CDR3: CASGVQGQGDEQFF
DNA: TGCGCCAGCGGGGTCCAGGGGCAGGGAGATGAGCAGTTCTTC
D: NA
V: TRBV5-1
size: few
J: TRBJ2-1

CDR3: CASSVGGGVGETQYF
DNA: TGTGCCAGCAGCGTCGGAGGGGGGGTGGGAGAGACCCAGTACTTC
D: NA
V: TRBV6-5
size: NA
J: TRBJ2-5

CDR3: CASSLGWGSNSNQPQHF
DNA: TGTGCCAGCAGCTTAGGTTGGGGGTCCAATAGCAATCAGCCCCAGCATTTT
D: NA
V: TRBV7-6
size: few
J: TRBJ1-5

CDR3: CASSSSGTRNTEAFF
DNA: TGTGCCAGCAGTTCCTCCGGGACAAGAAACACTGAAGCTTTCTTT
D: NA
V: TRBV6-6
size: NA
J: TRBJ1-1

CDR3: CASSRGGEADTQYF
DNA: TGTGCCAGCAGCCGCGGGGGGGAGGCAGATACGCAGTATTTT
D: TRBD2
V: TRBV7-2
size: NA
J: TRBJ2-3

CDR3: CASSPPGQGRNEQYF
DNA: TGTGCCAGCTCACCCCCGGGACAGGGCCGTAACGAGCAGTACTTC
D: TRBD1
V: TRBV18
size: NA
J: TRBJ2-7

CDR3: CAISEGTSDYEQYF
DNA: TGTGCCATCAGTGAGGGGACTAGTGACTACGAGCAGTACTTC
D: TRBD2
V: TRBV10-3
size: NA
J: TRBJ2-7

CDR3: CASSPTDTEAFF
DNA: TGTGCCAGCTCACCAACGGACACTGAAGCTTTCTTT
D: NA
V: TRBV18
size: few
J: TRBJ1-1